A selection of T cell receptor beta chains follows, all from one sample in a study of human thymus T cells. Clones were read by immunoSEQ multiplex PCR, and TCRdb kept only the in-frame ones, dropping some. The data hold some 120,000 clones, with over 85% observed a single time. The sequencing sample was made of thymus tissue. All receptors come from a boy in the first two years of life with a congenital heart defect but otherwise immunologically healthy. The CDR3 runs from the conserved cysteine through the conserved F or W. The order of the fields is clone size, J gene, D gene, V gene, CDR3 DNA, CDR3 protein. A D gene is named only where the DNA matches it firmly. Some rows mark clone size as missing; the rest say once, few, many or name a class of expanded clone.

abundance: -; j_gene: TRBJ2-5; d_gene: TRBD1; v_gene: TRBV6-5; CDR3nt: TGTGCCAGCAGCTTGACAGGGTTAAAAGAGACCCAGTACTTC; CDR3aa: CASSLTGLKETQYF
abundance: -; j_gene: TRBJ1-4; d_gene: -; v_gene: TRBV28; CDR3nt: TGTGCCAGCGTTTCCCCGGCAACTAATGAAAAACTGTTTTTT; CDR3aa: CASVSPATNEKLFF
abundance: -; j_gene: TRBJ1-2; d_gene: -; v_gene: TRBV19; CDR3nt: TGTGCCAGTAGTAGAAGCCAGGCGTCCCTCTATGGCTACACCTTC; CDR3aa: CASSRSQASLYGYTF
abundance: -; j_gene: TRBJ2-2; d_gene: -; v_gene: TRBV7-9; CDR3nt: TGTGCCAGCAGCTTAGCACGTCTTGTAAACACCGGGGAGCTGTTTTTT; CDR3aa: CASSLARLVNTGELFF
abundance: once; j_gene: TRBJ1-3; d_gene: -; v_gene: TRBV21-1; CDR3nt: TGTGCCAGCAGCATTGGTTCTGGAAACACCATATATTTT; CDR3aa: CASSIGSGNTIYF
abundance: -; j_gene: TRBJ1-6; d_gene: TRBD1; v_gene: TRBV14; CDR3nt: TGTGCCAGCAGCCAAGAATTACGGGGACAGGGTAATTCACCCCTCCACTTT; CDR3aa: CASSQELRGQGNSPLHF
abundance: -; j_gene: TRBJ1-2; d_gene: -; v_gene: TRBV6-1; CDR3nt: TGTGCCAGCGGACAGACAGGAATCTATGGCTACACCTTC; CDR3aa: CASGQTGIYGYTF
abundance: -; j_gene: TRBJ2-6; d_gene: TRBD1; v_gene: TRBV5-1; CDR3nt: TGCGCCAGCAGCTTGGCGACAGGGGCTGGGGCCAACGTCCTGACTTTC; CDR3aa: CASSLATGAGANVLTF
abundance: -; j_gene: TRBJ1-1; d_gene: -; v_gene: TRBV4-3; CDR3nt: TGCGCCAGCAGCCAAGGGGAACTTTCGAGGGGACCCCTGAACACTGAAGCTTTCTTT; CDR3aa: CASSQGELSRGPLNTEAFF
abundance: once; j_gene: TRBJ1-6; d_gene: TRBD1; v_gene: TRBV28; CDR3nt: TGTGCCAGCAGCGCAGACAGGGCGCGGATCTATAATTCACCCCTCCACTTT; CDR3aa: CASSADRARIYNSPLHF
abundance: -; j_gene: TRBJ1-3; d_gene: -; v_gene: TRBV9; CDR3nt: TGTGCCAGCAGCGGACAGGCGAACTCTGGAAACACCATATATTTT; CDR3aa: CASSGQANSGNTIYF
abundance: -; j_gene: TRBJ1-2; d_gene: -; v_gene: TRBV20-1; CDR3nt: TGCAGTGCTAGACAGGGGTATGGCTACACCTTC; CDR3aa: CSARQGYGYTF
abundance: -; j_gene: TRBJ2-2; d_gene: -; v_gene: TRBV4-1; CDR3nt: TGCGCCAGCAGGAAGAGGGACGGGGAGCTGTTTTTT; CDR3aa: CASRKRDGELFF
abundance: -; j_gene: TRBJ1-1; d_gene: -; v_gene: TRBV28; CDR3nt: TGTGCCAGCAGCCCTGCGGGACGTATGAACACTGAAGCTTTCTTT; CDR3aa: CASSPAGRMNTEAFF
abundance: -; j_gene: TRBJ1-2; d_gene: -; v_gene: TRBV5-8; CDR3nt: TGTGCCAGCCACTCGGGACTGCCGAATTCCTATGGCTACACCTTC; CDR3aa: CASHSGLPNSYGYTF
abundance: -; j_gene: TRBJ2-1; d_gene: -; v_gene: TRBV6-6; CDR3nt: TGTGCCAGCAGTTACTCGGAGACTAGTCGGTTAAATGAGCAGTTCTTC; CDR3aa: CASSYSETSRLNEQFF
abundance: -; j_gene: TRBJ2-1; d_gene: TRBD2; v_gene: TRBV29-1; CDR3nt: TGCAGCGCCACAGCCGGGACTAGCGGGGGCGATACCTACAATGAGCAGTTCTTC; CDR3aa: CSATAGTSGGDTYNEQFF
abundance: -; j_gene: TRBJ1-1; d_gene: -; v_gene: TRBV7-4; CDR3nt: TGTGCCAGCAGCTTAGTTTACAGAGGGGCTGAAGCTTTCTTT; CDR3aa: CASSLVYRGAEAFF
abundance: -; j_gene: TRBJ1-3; d_gene: -; v_gene: TRBV7-2; CDR3nt: TGTGCCAGCAGCTTAGGGAGCAACTCTGGAAACACCATATATTTT; CDR3aa: CASSLGSNSGNTIYF
abundance: -; j_gene: TRBJ2-5; d_gene: -; v_gene: TRBV28; CDR3nt: TGTGCCAGCAGTTTGACTAGGGGACGGGAGACCCAGTACTTC; CDR3aa: CASSLTRGRETQYF
abundance: -; j_gene: TRBJ2-5; d_gene: TRBD1; v_gene: TRBV11-1; CDR3nt: TGTGCCAGCAGAGGATGGGACAGGGGAGAGACCCAGTACTTC; CDR3aa: CASRGWDRGETQYF
abundance: -; j_gene: TRBJ1-1; d_gene: -; v_gene: TRBV10-3; CDR3nt: TGTGCCATCAGTGAGTCGAGGACGGTCGACACTGAAGCTTTCTTT; CDR3aa: CAISESRTVDTEAFF
abundance: -; j_gene: TRBJ1-1; d_gene: TRBD1; v_gene: TRBV10-1; CDR3nt: TGCGCCAGCAGTGAAGACAGGGAGGACACTGAAGCTTTCTTT; CDR3aa: CASSEDREDTEAFF
abundance: once; j_gene: TRBJ2-1; d_gene: TRBD1; v_gene: TRBV5-6; CDR3nt: TGTGCCAGCAGCTTGAGAGGAAGGATTGAGGGGGCCAGGCACAATGAGCAGTTCTTC; CDR3aa: CASSLRGRIEGARHNEQFF
abundance: -; j_gene: TRBJ2-3; d_gene: -; v_gene: TRBV5-1; CDR3nt: TGCGCCAGCAGCTTGGCCAAGAGAATCACAGATACGCAGTATTTT; CDR3aa: CASSLAKRITDTQYF
abundance: few; j_gene: TRBJ1-2; d_gene: TRBD1; v_gene: TRBV6-4; CDR3nt: TGTGCCAGCAGTGACTCGACAGGGGGCTTGGAGGGCTACACCTTC; CDR3aa: CASSDSTGGLEGYTF
abundance: -; j_gene: TRBJ1-1; d_gene: -; v_gene: TRBV5-1; CDR3nt: TGCGCCAGCAGCTTGGAACTTCTCACTGAAGCTTTCTTT; CDR3aa: CASSLELLTEAFF
abundance: -; j_gene: TRBJ2-7; d_gene: TRBD1; v_gene: TRBV4-3; CDR3nt: TGCGCCAGCAGCACAACTTTCAGTAGGGGGCCCTACGAGCAGTACTTC; CDR3aa: CASSTTFSRGPYEQYF
abundance: -; j_gene: TRBJ2-3; d_gene: TRBD1; v_gene: TRBV11-2; CDR3nt: TGTGCCAGCAGCTTCGGACAGGGAGGCCGGGATACGCAGTATTTT; CDR3aa: CASSFGQGGRDTQYF
abundance: -; j_gene: TRBJ2-1; d_gene: TRBD2; v_gene: TRBV5-1; CDR3nt: TGCGCCAGCAGCTGTGCCGGGACTAGCGGGGGGGCCGCCTACAATGAGCAGTTCTTC; CDR3aa: CASSCAGTSGGAAYNEQFF
abundance: -; j_gene: TRBJ1-6; d_gene: -; v_gene: TRBV6-1; CDR3nt: TGTGCCAGCAACAAATCATTGGATTCACCCCTCCACTTT; CDR3aa: CASNKSLDSPLHF
abundance: -; j_gene: TRBJ2-5; d_gene: -; v_gene: TRBV7-2; CDR3nt: TGTGCCAGCAGCACTAGGGACATTCAAGAGACCCAGTACTTC; CDR3aa: CASSTRDIQETQYF
abundance: -; j_gene: TRBJ1-2; d_gene: -; v_gene: TRBV10-3; CDR3nt: TGTGCCATCAGTGACTCCGCGACAGCCTCCGTCTATGGCTACACCTTC; CDR3aa: CAISDSATASVYGYTF
abundance: -; j_gene: TRBJ1-1; d_gene: -; v_gene: TRBV5-4; CDR3nt: TGTGCCAGCAGCTACGATAGGAACACTGAAGCTTTCTTT; CDR3aa: CASSYDRNTEAFF
abundance: -; j_gene: TRBJ2-3; d_gene: -; v_gene: TRBV4-1; CDR3nt: TGCGCCAGCAGCCAAGTTCCGTCTAGCACAGATACGCAGTATTTT; CDR3aa: CASSQVPSSTDTQYF
abundance: -; j_gene: TRBJ1-2; d_gene: TRBD1; v_gene: TRBV9; CDR3nt: TGTGCCAGCGGCCAAAGGACAGGGAAGGGCTACACCTTC; CDR3aa: CASGQRTGKGYTF
abundance: -; j_gene: TRBJ2-3; d_gene: -; v_gene: TRBV5-1; CDR3nt: TGCGCCAGCAGAGGTCGGAGCGATACGCAGTATTTT; CDR3aa: CASRGRSDTQYF
abundance: -; j_gene: TRBJ2-5; d_gene: TRBD1; v_gene: TRBV15; CDR3nt: TGTGCCACCAGCAGAGGGACAGGGGGCCGGGAGACCCAGTACTTC; CDR3aa: CATSRGTGGRETQYF
abundance: -; j_gene: TRBJ2-5; d_gene: -; v_gene: TRBV25-1; CDR3nt: TGTGCCAGCAGAGAAGCTAGCGAGGAGACCCAGTACTTC; CDR3aa: CASREASEETQYF
abundance: -; j_gene: TRBJ1-1; d_gene: -; v_gene: TRBV2; CDR3nt: TGTGCCAGCAGTGAAGCCCCAGACAGACCGAACACTGAAGCTTTCTTT; CDR3aa: CASSEAPDRPNTEAFF
abundance: -; j_gene: TRBJ1-2; d_gene: -; v_gene: TRBV27; CDR3nt: TGTGCCAGCAGTTTATCAAGAGGGTTGATATATCTTAGGGGCTACACCTTC; CDR3aa: CASSLSRGLIYLRGYTF